What follows are 23 T cell receptor beta chains derived from one specimen sequenced in a study of blood T cell repertoires in COVID-19. Here immunoSEQ multiplex PCR was the method, and the copy in TCRdb shows in-frame clones only, minus some. The sample lists about 160,000 clones, about 90% seen once, with 7% to 7.5% in the top ten. The source material was PBMCs or T cells enriched from blood (not recorded which). All receptors come from a woman in her 50s who had recovered from COVID-19.

The chain employs TRBV6-5 and TRBJ1-2; D is perhaps TRBD1 (5 bases). V lost 5 bases to trimming and J lost 4 bases, with 14 bases between them. There are 14 residues in the CDR3. The germline V gene encodes CDR1 MNHEY and CDR2 SVGAGI. The CDR3 DNA reads as TGTGCCAGCAGTCAACAGGCAGATACCTATGGCTACACCTTC. Translating it yields CASSQQADTYGYTF.

The chain carries TRBV9 and TRBJ2-7; D is perhaps TRBD1 (6 bases). The germline V and J ends were trimmed by 2 bases and 4 bases, with 16 bases remaining between them. CDR3 length: 15 residues. Germline V gene sequence: CDR1 SGDLS, CDR2 YYNGEE. CDR3 region: CASSVSGTLGYEQYF. The CDR3 DNA follows: TGTGCCAGCAGCGTTTCCGGGACACTGGGATACGAGCAGTACTTC.

This chain joins TRBV6-1 and TRBJ1-5; possibly TRBD1 for D (6 bases). The germline gives CDR1 MNHNS, CDR2 SASEGT. The CDR3 is 15 residues long. V was trimmed by 2 bases and J by 4 bases, leaving 12 bases between them. CDR3 sequence reads: CASSESPQGNQPQHF. In DNA, the CDR3 is TGTGCCAGCAGTGAAAGCCCACAGGGAAATCAGCCCCAGCATTTT.

The rearrangement links TRBV9 to TRBJ2-3; D unclear. Germline CDR1 SGDLS, CDR2 YYNGEE. This CDR3 contains 15 residues. The V gene lost 0 bases and the J gene lost 0 bases, with 8 bases spanning the gap. The CDR3 nucleotides read TGTGCCAGCAGCGTAGGGCCCGGGAGCACAGATACGCAGTATTTT. This sequence encodes CASSVGPGSTDTQYF.

The V and J genes are TRBV15 and TRBJ2-2, with 8 bases fitting TRBD1. CDR1 and CDR2 from the germline V gene are LNHNV and YYDKDF (reference sequence). After removal of 1 base from V and 2 bases from J, the junction contained 3 bases not matched to a gene. CDR3 length: 16 residues. CDR3 sequence (DNA): TGTGCCACCAGCAGAGGGACAGGGCCTAACACCGGGGAGCTGTTTTTT. Its protein product is CATSRGTGPNTGELFF. Drawing the rest from reference TRBV15 and TRBJ2-2, the complete variable domain is DAMVIQNPRYQVTQFGKPVTLSCSQTLNHNVMYWYQQKSSQAPKLLFHYYDKDFNNEADTPDNFQSRRPNTSFCFLDIRSPGLGDTAMYLCATSRGTGPNTGELFFGEGSRLTVL.

The chain couples TRBV5-6 to TRBJ1-3; D gene unclear. The germline V gene encodes CDR1 SGHDT and CDR2 YYEEEE. Trimming removed 0 bases at V and 6 bases at J, with 13 bases between. The CDR3 consists of 15 residues. The CDR3 region is CASSLGREEENTIYF. The CDR3 nucleotides read TGTGCCAGCAGCTTGGGGAGGGAGGAGGAAAACACCATATATTTT. Variable domain in full (rest from reference TRBV5-6 and TRBJ1-3): DAGVTQSPTHLIKTRGQQVTLRCSPKSGHDTVSWYQQALGQGPQFIFQYYEEEERQRGNFPDRFSGHQFPNYSSELNVNALLLGDSALYLCASSLGREEENTIYFGEGSWLTVV.

J is TRBJ2-3 and V is TRBV11-3; 12 bases fit TRBD1. The CDR3 totals 17 residues. Germline V lookup: CDR1 SGHNT, CDR2 YENEEA. Unmatched junction bases numbered 7, after V lost 0 bases and J lost 6 bases. This CDR3 reads CASSLDSSGQGADTQYF. The CDR3 DNA sequence: TGTGCCAGCAGCTTAGATTCTTCGGGACAGGGGGCCGATACGCAGTATTTT.

The chain couples TRBV7-2 to TRBJ2-1, with a weak D call TRBD2 (6 bases). Germline V gene data show CDR1 as SGHTA and CDR2 as FQGNSA. CDR3 length equals 17 residues. The V end lost 3 bases, the J end lost 0 bases, and 15 bases lay between the germline ends. CDR3 loop: CASSLPKRALSYNEQFF. Here the CDR3 DNA reads TGTGCCAGCAGCTTGCCAAAGCGGGCTCTCTCCTACAATGAGCAGTTCTTC. The whole variable domain, remainder taken from reference TRBV7-2 and TRBJ2-1, is GAGVSQSPSNKVTEKGKDVELRCDPISGHTALYWYRQSLGQGLEFLIYFQGNSAPDKSGLPSDRFSAERTGGSVSTLTIQRTQQEDSAVYLCASSLPKRALSYNEQFFGPGTRLTVL.

V and J are TRBV7-8 and TRBJ1-2; no firm D call. V gave up 5 bases and J gave up 2 bases, with 9 bases separating them. This CDR3 is built from 13 residues. Germline CDR1 and CDR2: SGHVS and FQNEAQ. CDR3 DNA: TGTGCCAGCAGCCCCGGGTTGAACTATGGCTACACCTTC. It encodes CASSPGLNYGYTF.

In its sample, this clone was seen a few times. This chain connects TRBV7-2 to TRBJ2-2; no definite D call. The V end lost 3 bases, the J end lost 0 bases, and 2 bases lay between the germline ends. CDR3 length: 13 amino acids. Germline assignment: CDR1 SGHTA and CDR2 FQGNSA. The CDR3 sequence is CASSFANTGELFF. The CDR3 DNA is TGTGCCAGCAGCTTCGCGAACACCGGGGAGCTGTTTTTT.

The chain combines TRBV14 with TRBJ2-7; no clear D gene. The CDR3 runs to 13 residues. CDR1 SGHDN and CDR2 FVKESK come from the germline V gene. Trimming took 4 bases from V and 4 from J, leaving 11 bases between them. CDR3 protein: CASSPASGYEQYF. For the CDR3, the DNA is TGTGCCAGCAGCCCAGCGTCGGGTTACGAGCAGTACTTC.

This clone has more than one count but fewer than ten. The gene calls are TRBV7-2 and TRBJ1-2; 7 nucleotides match TRBD1. The CDR3 spans 14 residues. Germline loops: CDR1 SGHTA, CDR2 FQGNSA. Trimming cost V 0 bases and J 3 bases; bases outside gene matches: 1. The CDR3 DNA sequence: TGTGCCAGCAGCTTAGCCGGGACAGACTATGGCTACACCTTC. It yields the protein CASSLAGTDYGYTF.

This chain joins TRBV29-1 and TRBJ1-2, with D maybe TRBD1 (5 bases). V lost 3 bases to trimming and J lost 13 bases, with 15 bases between them. CDR1 is SQVTM and CDR2 is ANQGSEA in the germline V gene. This CDR3 comprises 11 residues. The CDR3 DNA reads as TGCAGCGTTGAGACTCCGGGGGTTAGCACCTTC. It codes for CSVETPGVSTF.

The chain recombines TRBV28 with TRBJ1-6; 7 bases map to TRBD1. The germline V gene has CDR1 MDHEN and CDR2 SYDVKM. The V and J ends lost 0 bases and 7 bases, in that order; junction bases with no gene match: 0. The CDR3 totals 14 residues. The CDR3 region is CASSLWGQNSPLHF. CDR3 coding DNA: TGTGCCAGCAGTTTATGGGGACAGAATTCACCCCTCCACTTT.

DNA of the CDR3: TGTGCCAGTATCCCCCCGGGTCCTGGCAGCTATGGCTACACCTTC. This encodes CASIPPGPGSYGYTF. V gene TRBV19 combines with J gene TRBJ1-2; no firm D call. Per the germline V gene, CDR1 is LNHDA and CDR2 is SQIVND (reference sequence). The CDR3 contains 15 residues. The V and J ends lost 7 bases and 4 bases respectively, with 19 bases between them.

CDR3: CASSNSGRRSDTQYF. The CDR3 DNA is TGTGCCAGCAGCAATAGCGGGAGAAGGTCAGATACGCAGTATTTT. V gene TRBV6-5 combines with J gene TRBJ2-3, with 9 bases matching TRBD2. The CDR3 has 15 amino acids. The V segment lost 6 bases and the J segment 4 bases; nucleotides outside the gene matches: 8. Per the germline V gene, CDR1 is MNHEY and CDR2 is SVGAGI.

The J gene is TRBJ2-7, the V gene TRBV5-8; 7 bases match TRBD1. This CDR3 comprises 14 residues. V gave up 4 bases and J gave up 3 bases; unmatched junction bases: 7. Germline V gene data show CDR1 as SGHTS and CDR2 as YDEGEE. The CDR3 DNA reads TGTGCCAGCAGCCGCAAAGGGGGCGGCTACGAGCAGTACTTC. Amino acid sequence: CASSRKGGGYEQYF. Variable domain in full (rest from reference TRBV5-8 and TRBJ2-7): EAGVTQSPTHLIKTRGQQATLRCSPISGHTSVYWYQQALGLGLQFLLWYDEGEERNRGNFPPRFSGRQFPNYSSELNVNALELEDSALYLCASSRKGGGYEQYFGPGTRLTVT.

V gene TRBV19 combines with J gene TRBJ1-1; D unclear. The CDR3 runs to 13 residues. Deletions cut 2 bases from V and 5 bases from J, with 9 bases between. Germline assignment: CDR1 LNHDA and CDR2 SQIVND (reference sequence). CDR3 in amino acids: CASSISRETEAFF. The CDR3 DNA is TGTGCCAGTAGTATATCCCGCGAGACTGAAGCTTTCTTT.

This clone was seen more than once but under ten times. CDR3 nucleotide sequence: TGTGCCAGCGGGCGCCCCGGGACTAGCGGGTACAATGAGCAGTTCTTC. Protein product: CASGRPGTSGYNEQFF. The chain has TRBV2 and TRBJ2-1; 12 bases line up with TRBD2. The CDR3 has 16 amino acids. CDR1 and CDR2 (germline): SNHLY, FYNNEI. After removal of 8 bases from V and 4 bases from J, the junction contained 9 bases not matched to a gene. The full variable domain, with the rest looked up from reference TRBV2 and TRBJ2-1, is EPEVTQTPSHQVTQMGQEVILRCVPISNHLYFYWYRQILGQKVEFLVSFYNNEISEKSEIFDDQFSVERPDGSNFTLKIRSTKLEDSAMYFCASGRPGTSGYNEQFFGPGTRLTVL.

The gene calls are TRBV5-6 and TRBJ1-2, with a possible D match to TRBD1 (5 bases). The CDR3 is made up of 13 amino acids. Germline V gene data show CDR1 as SGHDT and CDR2 as YYEEEE. The V gene lost 5 bases and the J gene lost 8 bases, with 16 bases spanning the gap. The CDR3 DNA is TGTGCCAGCAGTCCAATGGGGACTTCCGGCTACACCTTC. Protein: CASSPMGTSGYTF.

The gene calls are TRBV7-2 and TRBJ1-6; TRBD1 matches 8 bases. After removal of 6 bases from V and 9 bases from J, the junction contained 7 bases not matched to a gene. The CDR3 is 14 amino acids. CDR1 and CDR2 from the germline V gene are SGHTA and FQGNSA. In DNA, the CDR3 is TGTGCCAGCAGGCCAGGGGGCGCGGGTTCACCCCTCCACTTT. Translation gives CASRPGGAGSPLHF.

This chain uses TRBV18 with TRBJ1-1; 10 bases agree with TRBD1. In germline, CDR1 is KGHSH, CDR2 LQKENI. The CDR3 has 14 amino acids. V shed 3 bases and J 8 bases; nucleotides not matched to a gene: 6. CDR3 in amino acids: CASSPGTGEPEAFF. The CDR3 nucleotides read TGTGCCAGCTCACCCGGGACAGGGGAGCCCGAAGCTTTCTTT. Full variable domain (rest looked up from reference TRBV18 and TRBJ1-1): NAGVMQNPRHLVRRRGQEARLRCSPMKGHSHVYWYRQLPEEGLKFMVYLQKENIIDESGMPKERFSAEFPKEGPSILRIQQVVRGDSAAYFCASSPGTGEPEAFFGQGTRLTVV.

The chain is built from TRBV10-1 and TRBJ2-7, with TRBD1 as a possible D gene (6 bases). Germline assignment: CDR1 WNHNN and CDR2 SYGVQD (reference sequence). V was pared by 3 bases and J by 3 bases, with 24 bases between. This CDR3 is 18 amino acids long. The CDR3 DNA follows: TGCGCCAGCAGTGACTTCAGGGGAAGGAACTCTACCAGCTACGAGCAGTACTTC. Encoded protein: CASSDFRGRNSTSYEQYF.